The entry below describes one T cell receptor beta chain. The CDR3 loop spans 16 amino acids. J lost 4 bases, V lost 0 bases, and 8 bases had no gene match. CDR1 is GTSNPN, CDR2 SVGIG, per germline (reference sequence). The method was immunoSEQ multiplex PCR; TCRdb's version includes in-frame clones alone and lacks a portion of them. The sample holds approximately 7,200 clones, approximately 85% seen once. This specimen belongs to a study of immune evolution from preneoplasia to lung adenocarcinoma. The sample comprised FFPE minimally invasive lung adenocarcinoma tissue. The TCR comes from a person older than 75 with lung adenocarcinoma. V and J are TRBV30 and TRBJ2-2; 7 nucleotides line up with TRBD1. In DNA form, the CDR3 reads TGTGCCTGGAGTGTACAGGGGCGGTTGGTCACCGGGGAGCTGTTTTTT. This codes for CAWSVQGRLVTGELFF.